This passage covers 31 T cell receptor beta chains from one sample sequenced in a study of beta chain features in type 1 diabetes. Overall study findings and caveats: Among all four CD4+ subsets, Type 1 diabetes patients had TCRB CDR3s that were moderately but significantly shorter.

The sequenced template was cDNA made from the entire isolated RNA. Data came from immunoSEQ multiplex PCR; TCRdb stores just in-frame clones and leaves some out. The sample consists of 120,000 or so clones, roughly 15% of them appearing once. The antigens of these receptors remain unknown. Sequenced input: central memory CD4+ T cells from blood. The origin of the receptors is a man aged 25 to 40 with type 1 diabetes.

The rearrangement links TRBV29-1 to TRBJ2-1, with 9 bases aligning to TRBD1. CDR1 and CDR2 from the germline V gene are SQVTM and ANQGSEA. The CDR3 totals 14 residues. J lost 4 bases, V lost 7 bases, and 8 bases had no gene match. CDR3 DNA sequence: TGCAGCGCGGGGTGGGGGACAGGGTACAATGAGCAGTTCTTC. Translated, it gives CSAGWGTGYNEQFF.

This clone was detected many times. The rearrangement links TRBV30 to TRBJ2-2; D ambiguous. Looked up from germline, CDR1 is GTSNPN and CDR2 is SVGIG (reference sequence). V shed 5 bases and J shed 5 bases, with 6 bases lying between them. This CDR3 has 11 amino acids. CDR3 protein: CAWGVTGELFF. CDR3 DNA: TGTGCCTGGGGGGTGACCGGGGAGCTGTTTTTT.

This clone was recorded a few times. V is TRBV25-1 and J is TRBJ2-2; TRBD1 or TRBD2 may be the D gene (6 bases each). The germline gives CDR1 MGHDK, CDR2 SYGVNS. V dropped 2 bases and J dropped 5 bases, with 15 bases sitting between them. The CDR3 sequence is 16 residues long. The CDR3 DNA reads as TGTGCCAGCAGTGAAGGAACAGGAGGGGGGACCGGGGAGCTGTTTTTT. It encodes CASSEGTGGGTGELFF.

The V and J genes are TRBV4-3 and TRBJ1-3; 9 nucleotides align to TRBD1. Germline V gives CDR1 LGHNA, CDR2 YSLEER. Unmatched junction bases numbered 8, after V lost 3 bases and J lost 2 bases. CDR3 length: 17 residues. The CDR3 loop is CASSHEQGALTGNTIYF. CDR3 DNA sequence: TGCGCCAGCAGCCATGAACAGGGGGCTCTCACTGGAAACACCATATATTTT.

As to this clone: This probably arose from a read error, given a far larger clone one base away. The chain couples TRBV7-9 to TRBJ2-7, with D possibly being TRBD1 (5 bases). Germline CDR1 reads SEHNR; CDR2 reads FQNEAQ (reference sequence). V gave up 0 bases and J gave up 6 bases, with 12 bases separating them. The CDR3 runs 14 residues. The chain's CDR3 is CASSLASGIGEQYF. The CDR3 DNA follows: TGTGCCAGCAGCTTAGCCTCAGGGATAGGCGAGCAGTACTTC.

This clone has only a few counts. The rearrangement uses TRBV7-2 and TRBJ1-6, with 7 bases lining up with TRBD1. Germline trimming cut 4 bases from V and 11 bases from J; bases unmatched to any gene: 8. From germline, CDR1 is SGHTA and CDR2 FQGNSA. CDR3 size: 14 residues. This CDR3 reads CASSYQGGAAPLHF. In nucleotides, the CDR3 is TGTGCCAGCAGCTACCAGGGGGGTGCGGCACCCCTCCACTTT.

J is TRBJ1-4 and V is TRBV11-2; D remains unclear. V gave up 4 bases and J gave up 10 bases, with 25 bases separating them. CDR1 and CDR2 (germline): SGHAT, FQNNGV. This CDR3 has 17 residues. CDR3 region: CASSSNSAPGLSGKLFF. The DNA for the CDR3 is TGTGCCAGCAGCTCCAACTCCGCCCCGGGCCTTTCGGGAAAACTGTTTTTT. Full variable domain (outside the CDR3, taken from reference TRBV11-2 and TRBJ1-4): EAGVAQSPRYKIIEKRQSVAFWCNPISGHATLYWYQQILGQGPKLLIQFQNNGVVDDSQLPKDRFSAERLKGVDSTLKIQPAKLEDSAVYLCASSSNSAPGLSGKLFFGSGTQLSVL.

This clone has a count of ten or more. The rearrangement links TRBV29-1 to TRBJ2-7; D is possibly TRBD1 or TRBD2 (5 bases each). Germline CDR1 SQVTM, CDR2 ANQGSEA. CDR3 length: 11 residues. V was clipped by 6 bases and J by 6 bases, with 12 bases between them. Here the CDR3 reads CSVWAGGEQYF. The CDR3 DNA reads as TGCAGCGTCTGGGCTGGGGGCGAGCAGTACTTC.

This chain connects TRBV6-4 to TRBJ2-3; no clear D. The length of the CDR3 is 16 residues. Trimming cost V 0 bases and J 8 bases, with 18 bases left between them. Germline lookup yields CDR1 MRHNA and CDR2 SNTAGT. The CDR3 DNA reads TGTGCCAGCAGTGACTCGCCAGAGCTTGGTACCGTTACGCAGTATTTT. Its translation: CASSDSPELGTVTQYF.

This clone was seen only a few times. V gene TRBV19 combines with J gene TRBJ2-6; D remains ambiguous. This CDR3 is 15 amino acids long. Per the germline V gene, CDR1 is LNHDA and CDR2 is SQIVND (reference sequence). The V end lost 8 bases, the J end lost 1 base, and 12 bases lay between the germline ends. DNA for the CDR3: TGTGCCAGTGGTGACCATGCGTCTGGGGCCAACGTCCTGACTTTC. It encodes CASGDHASGANVLTF.

This clone came up a few times. The chain has TRBV14 and TRBJ2-7; TRBD2 aligns across 7 bases. V shed 4 bases and J 3 bases; nucleotides not matched to a gene: 6. This CDR3 comprises 14 residues. Germline CDR1 reads SGHDN; CDR2 reads FVKESK. The CDR3 nucleotides are TGTGCCAGCAGCCGGACCGGACTAGTCTACGAGCAGTACTTC. Its translation: CASSRTGLVYEQYF.

This clone has more than one count but fewer than ten. The CDR3 reads CASSFNPGPPQETQYF. CDR3 coding DNA: TGTGCCAGCAGCTTCAATCCGGGACCTCCTCAAGAGACCCAGTACTTC. V is TRBV7-2 and J is TRBJ2-5; D possibly matches TRBD1 or TRBD2 (5 bases each). V lost 3 bases and J 2 bases, leaving 16 bases between the germline ends. Per germline, CDR1 SGHTA and CDR2 FQGNSA. This CDR3 spans 16 amino acids.

This chain joins TRBV28 and TRBJ2-1, with D hard to call. Trimming shortened V by 5 bases and J by 6 bases, and 14 bases separated the two germline ends. The CDR3 has 14 residues. Germline loops: CDR1 MDHEN, CDR2 SYDVKM. This chain's CDR3 is CASSPSITGNEQFF. The CDR3, as DNA: TGTGCCAGCAGTCCCTCCATTACGGGCAATGAGCAGTTCTTC.

This rearrangement joins TRBV19 to TRBJ1-1, with D perhaps matching TRBD1 (6 bases). The CDR3 sequence is 13 residues long. CDR1 LNHDA and CDR2 SQIVND come from the germline V gene (reference sequence). The V end lost 3 bases, the J end lost 3 bases, and 8 bases lay between the germline ends. CDR3 residues: CASSIPGDTEAFF. CDR3 coding DNA: TGTGCCAGTAGTATCCCAGGGGACACTGAAGCTTTCTTT.

Details on this clone: A read error may be the cause here, since a much bigger clone is one base away. This chain uses TRBV7-8 with TRBJ1-3; D is unresolved. CDR3 length: 14 residues. Germline CDR1 and CDR2: SGHVS and FQNEAQ. DNA for the CDR3: TGTGCCAGCAGCTCAAGAGGCTCTGAAAACACCATATATTTT. Translating gives CASSSRGSENTIYF. The entire variable domain, with the rest obtained from reference TRBV7-8 and TRBJ1-3, is as follows: GAGVSQSPRYKVAKRGQDVALRCDPISGHVSLFWYQQALGQGPEFLTYFQNEAQLDKSGLPSDRFFAERPEGSVSTLKIQRTQQEDSAVYLCASSSRGSENTIYFGEGSWLTVV.

V is TRBV25-1 and J is TRBJ2-2, with D tentatively TRBD1 or TRBD2 (5 bases each). Germline assignment: CDR1 MGHDK and CDR2 SYGVNS. Trimming left V 6 bases short and J 6 bases short, with 14 bases between. This CDR3 is built from 14 residues. CDR3 in amino acids: CASRPGSGPGELFF. DNA for the CDR3: TGTGCCAGCAGGCCAGGGAGTGGTCCCGGGGAGCTGTTTTTT.

This chain links TRBV27 with TRBJ1-1, with TRBD1 identical over 7 bases. CDR3 size: 12 residues. After removal of 8 bases from V and 4 bases from J, the junction contained 4 bases not matched to a gene. In germline, CDR1 is MNHEY, CDR2 SMNVEV (reference sequence). The DNA of the CDR3 is TGTGCCAGCCACACAGGGGCCACTGAAGCTTTCTTT. Its translation: CASHTGATEAFF.

The gene calls are TRBV30 and TRBJ1-3; no reliable D call. Germline V gene sequence: CDR1 GTSNPN, CDR2 SVGIG (reference sequence). Trimming removed 2 bases from V and 1 base from J, with 6 bases in between. The CDR3 totals 13 residues. In DNA form, the CDR3 reads TGTGCCTGGAGTCTAGGGTCTGGAAACACCATATATTTT. Protein product: CAWSLGSGNTIYF.

V and J are TRBV5-1 and TRBJ2-6; D is possibly TRBD1 (6 bases). Trimming stripped 1 base from V and 0 bases from J, with 8 bases between. Per germline, CDR1 SGHRS and CDR2 YFSETQ. The CDR3 runs to 16 residues. As DNA, the CDR3 is TGCGCCAGCAGCTTGAGACAGGCCTCTGGGGCCAACGTCCTGACTTTC. It encodes CASSLRQASGANVLTF.

This clone was seen more than once but under ten times. CDR3 sequence reads: CASSASLAGSTDTQYF. The CDR3 DNA sequence: TGTGCCAGCAGCGCCTCCTTAGCGGGGAGCACAGATACGCAGTATTTT. The V and J genes are TRBV9 and TRBJ2-3, with TRBD2 matching 8 bases. The CDR3 is 16 residues long. The germline V gene encodes CDR1 SGDLS and CDR2 YYNGEE. V was pared by 3 bases and J by 0 bases, with 6 bases of the junction left unmatched. Based on the CDR3 plus reference TRBV9 and TRBJ2-3, the full variable domain is DSGVTQTPKHLITATGQRVTLRCSPRSGDLSVYWYQQSLDQGLQFLIQYYNGEERAKGNILERFSAQQFPDLHSELNLSSLELGDSALYFCASSASLAGSTDTQYFGPGTRLTVL.

The chain's CDR3 is CASRKTQPNEKLFF. CDR3 bases: TGTGCCAGCCGGAAAACCCAGCCTAATGAAAAACTGTTTTTT. This chain uses TRBV2 with TRBJ1-4; D gene ambiguous. Germline V gene data show CDR1 as SNHLY and CDR2 as FYNNEI. The CDR3 length is 14 residues. Trimming took off 8 bases at V and 3 bases at J, with 13 bases between the two ends.

This rearrangement joins TRBV29-1 to TRBJ1-5; 9 bases agree with TRBD1. CDR3 length equals 14 residues. CDR1 and CDR2 from the germline V gene are SQVTM and ANQGSEA. V dropped 4 bases and J dropped 5; count of bases not matched to a gene: 6. The CDR3 bases are TGCAGCGTTGTCACAGGGGGCTTCGATCAGCCCCAGCATTTT. Protein product: CSVVTGGFDQPQHF.

This clone was counted a few times. This sequence joins TRBV19 and TRBJ2-3; D is undetermined. This CDR3 is built from 14 residues. V shed 3 bases and J shed 0 bases, with 7 bases lying between them. CDR1 and CDR2 from the germline V gene are LNHDA and SQIVND (reference sequence). CDR3 DNA sequence: TGTGCCAGTAGTATGCTCTCTAGCACAGATACGCAGTATTTT. It translates to CASSMLSSTDTQYF.

The chain combines TRBV28 with TRBJ2-1; 7 bases are shared with TRBD1. Germline loops: CDR1 MDHEN, CDR2 SYDVKM. After removal of 1 base from V and 12 bases from J, the junction contained 12 bases not matched to a gene. CDR3 size: 15 residues. As DNA, the CDR3 is TGTGCCAGCAGTTTATCCGGGACAGAAGGTGGGTGGCAGTTCTTC. Protein: CASSLSGTEGGWQFF. The whole variable domain, remainder taken from reference TRBV28 and TRBJ2-1, is DVKVTQSSRYLVKRTGEKVFLECVQDMDHENMFWYRQDPGLGLRLIYFSYDVKMKEKGDIPEGYSVSREKKERFSLILESASTNQTSMYLCASSLSGTEGGWQFFGPGTRLTVL.

As to this clone: The likely explanation is a read error, given a far larger clone one base away. Other DNA variants within this sample encode the same CDR3. This chain connects TRBV29-1 to TRBJ1-1; 10 bases line up with TRBD1. The CDR3 runs 12 residues. Germline V gene data show CDR1 as SQVTM and CDR2 as ANQGSEA. In DNA form, the CDR3 reads TGCAGGGCACGGACAGGGGGCACTGAAGCTTTCTTT. Protein sequence: CRARTGGTEAFF.

The chain is built from TRBV18 and TRBJ2-5; D is unresolved. The CDR3 is made up of 14 amino acids. Trimming left V 3 bases short and J 3 bases short, with 11 bases between. The V gene's germline CDR1 is KGHSH and CDR2 LQKENI. This chain's CDR3 is CASSPISSEETQYF. In DNA, the CDR3 is TGTGCCAGCTCACCGATTTCCAGCGAAGAGACCCAGTACTTC.

This clone occurred a few times. This chain connects TRBV4-3 to TRBJ2-1, with D possibly being TRBD1 (5 bases). The CDR3 totals 16 residues. Germline values: CDR1 LGHNA, CDR2 YSLEER. V lost 1 base, J lost 5 bases, and 15 bases lay in between. The CDR3 bases are TGCGCCAGCAGCCAAGTCTCTGCTAAGGGGAACAATGAGCAGTTCTTC. Its protein is CASSQVSAKGNNEQFF.

The table lists this clone with a few counts. This chain joins TRBV30 and TRBJ2-2, with TRBD2 as a possible D gene (5 bases). The CDR3 contains 15 residues. V lost 3 bases and J 6 bases, leaving 17 bases between the germline ends. Per germline, CDR1 GTSNPN and CDR2 SVGIG (reference sequence). The CDR3 DNA sequence: TGTGCCTGGAGCCACAAGGGAATAGCGTCCGGGGAGCTGTTTTTT. Translating it yields CAWSHKGIASGELFF.

The chain recombines TRBV11-3 with TRBJ2-1; D remains ambiguous. This CDR3 has 14 residues. The V end lost 4 bases, the J end lost 5 bases, and 12 bases lay between the germline ends. Germline values: CDR1 SGHNT, CDR2 YENEEA. The CDR3 region is CASSSLAADNEQFF. The DNA for the CDR3 is TGTGCCAGCAGCTCCCTCGCGGCCGACAATGAGCAGTTCTTC.

This clone was counted only a few times. The chain has TRBV14 and TRBJ1-2; D remains unclear. Germline CDR1 SGHDN, CDR2 FVKESK. Trimming removed 0 bases at V and 3 bases at J, with 17 bases between. The CDR3 runs 17 residues. The CDR3 is CASSQEPARSRHYGYTF. Here the CDR3 DNA reads TGTGCCAGCAGCCAAGAACCCGCGAGGTCCCGCCACTATGGCTACACCTTC.

In this sample, this clone turned up a few times. The chain links TRBV7-8 to TRBJ2-3; D remains unclear. This CDR3 is 12 amino acids long. Per germline, CDR1 SGHVS and CDR2 FQNEAQ. V shed 4 bases and J shed 9 bases, with 11 bases lying between them. The CDR3 nucleotides are TGTGCCAGCAGCTCAACGTTGGGAACGCAGTATTTT. Translation: CASSSTLGTQYF.